Each of the 5 T cell receptor beta chains below was sequenced from the same sample in a study of T cell responses to AZD1222 COVID-19 vaccine. Method: immunoSEQ multiplex PCR; TCRdb's copy keeps in-frame clones and lacks some. The sample lists tens of thousands of clones, approximately 82% occurring once. The starting material was peripheral blood, obtained on day 0 of AZD1222 vaccination. The receptors come from an adult in good health.

The gene calls are TRBV24-1 and TRBJ2-1; maybe TRBD2 (5 bases). Germline V CDR1 and CDR2: KGHDR, SFDVKD. V dropped 4 bases and J dropped 6 bases, with 12 bases sitting between them. This CDR3 has 14 residues. This CDR3 reads CATSEPTEANEQFF. In DNA form, the CDR3 reads TGTGCCACCAGTGAGCCGACGGAGGCCAATGAGCAGTTCTTC.

The chain combines TRBV2 with TRBJ1-1; a weak D match, TRBD1 (6 bases). V was shortened by 7 bases and J by 2 bases, with 11 bases between the two germline ends. Looked up from germline, CDR1 is SNHLY and CDR2 is FYNNEI. This CDR3 contains 13 residues. The CDR3 loop reads CASNRQVNTEAFF. The DNA of the CDR3 is TGTGCCAGCAACCGACAGGTAAACACTGAAGCTTTCTTT.

Turning to this clone: The conserved closing phenylalanine or tryptophan is absent in this CDR3, likely reflecting a read error. The limits of the CDR3 on the DNA are not certain, so only TCRdb's listed CDR3 is given. The V gene is TRBV6-1, the J gene TRBJ1-4; TRBD1, as called in the table, went unchecked against the DNA. Both ends counted, the CDR3 spans 13 residues. CDR1 is MNHNS, CDR2 SASEGT, per germline. This CDR3 is CASSEAWDTPLAL.

The CDR3: CAWRIPGRSSYEQYF. The DNA of the CDR3 is TGTGCCTGGAGGATTCCGGGACGGAGCTCCTACGAGCAGTACTTC. The chain links TRBV30 to TRBJ2-7; possibly TRBD1 or TRBD2 for D (5 bases each). Germline V lookup: CDR1 GTSNPN, CDR2 SVGIG (reference sequence). Trimming removed 3 bases at V and 0 bases at J, with 15 bases between. CDR3 length: 15 residues.

The gene calls are TRBV18 and TRBJ2-5; the D gene could be TRBD1 or TRBD2 (6 bases each). Germline CDR1 and CDR2: KGHSH and LQKENI. The CDR3 consists of 15 residues. V was shortened by 3 bases and J by 2 bases, with 13 bases between the two germline ends. As DNA, the CDR3 is TGTGCCAGCTCACCGTCGGGGGCGCAACAAGAGACCCAGTACTTC. This translates into CASSPSGAQQETQYF.